One sample yielded the 17 T cell receptor beta chains listed below, sequenced in a study of tumor-infiltrating lymphocytes in primary liver carcinoma. In addition to blood RNA drawn from unsorted whole blood, germline DNA was extracted. Making TCR beta cDNA involved around 500 ng total RNA and a constant-region primer. Slightly modified ARM-PCR, run as three nested multiplex PCR rounds, produced the TCR beta libraries. TRBV1-TRBV30 forward and Cbeta reverse primers drove the first two roughly 10-cycle rounds. TCRdb analysed the multiplex PCR reads with MiXCR anew, one entry per CDR3 protein. Here the sample spans about 310,000 distinct CDR3 sequences, roughly three fifths being singletons. The sequenced sample consisted of peripheral blood. All receptors come from a woman aged 30 to 39 with primary liver carcinoma and hepatitis B virus infection.

The V and J genes are TRBV7-8 and TRBJ2-7, with 9 bases lining up with TRBD2. Trimming took 3 bases from V and 3 from J; bases not matched to a gene: 9. The CDR3 loop spans 16 amino acids. The germline V gene encodes CDR1 SGHVS and CDR2 FQNEAQ. The CDR3 loop is CASSFPGWREGYEQYF. CDR3 bases: TGTGCCAGCAGCTTCCCCGGGTGGCGGGAGGGCTACGAGCAGTACTTC.

As regards this clonotype: A much more abundant neighbour one base away suggests this may be a read error. In this CDR3 the conserved last residue, phenylalanine or tryptophan, is missing, so a read error is likely. The chain is built from TRBV4-1 and TRBJ2-1; D is undetermined. The CDR3 runs 17 residues. Germline lookup yields CDR1 MGHRA and CDR2 YSYEKL. V shed 1 base and J shed 0 bases, with 13 bases lying between them. CDR3 DNA sequence: TGCGCCAGCAGCCAAGGGGTCGTGAGAGGCTCCTACAATGAGCAGTTCCTC. Amino acids: CASSQGVVRGSYNEQFL.

The chain has TRBV11-3 and TRBJ1-1; weak D call: TRBD1 (5 bases). The germline gives CDR1 SGHNT, CDR2 YENEEA. Trimming removed 5 bases at V and 6 bases at J, with 16 bases between. The CDR3 extends over 14 amino acids. CDR3 in DNA: TGTGCCAGCAGCCGGGACCAGCTAGCATCTGAAGCTTTCTTT. Translated: CASSRDQLASEAFF.

The chain couples TRBV5-4 to TRBJ1-3; D ambiguous. Trimming stripped 6 bases from V and 0 bases from J, with 7 bases between. The CDR3 sequence is 13 residues long. Germline V gene lookup returns CDR1 SGHNT and CDR2 YYREEE (reference sequence). CDR3 protein: CASTDFSGNTIYF. The DNA for the CDR3 is TGTGCCAGCACCGATTTCTCTGGAAACACCATATATTTT.

The chain joins TRBV6-6 to TRBJ1-2; TRBD1 aligns across 11 bases. Germline V lookup: CDR1 MNHNY, CDR2 SVGAGI (reference sequence). V lost 11 bases and J lost 7; bases outside the gene matches: 18. The CDR3 spans 16 residues. Here the CDR3 reads CACSSVSTGTGGGYTF. The DNA for the CDR3 is TGTGCCTGTAGTTCCGTCTCAACCGGGACAGGGGGTGGCTACACCTTC.

Points on this clonotype: A much bigger clone sits one base away, suggesting this may be a read error. In DNA form, the CDR3 reads TGCGCCAGCAGCGCCAACTACCCCGGGGACCTGTTTTTT. Translated: CASSANYPGDLFF. The rearrangement uses TRBV4-3 and TRBJ2-2; D possibly uses TRBD1 or TRBD2 (5 bases each). The CDR3 is made up of 13 amino acids. Germline values: CDR1 LGHNA, CDR2 YSLEER.

This clonotype was counted only a few times. The V gene is TRBV29-1, the J gene TRBJ2-2; a weak D match, TRBD2 (5 bases). This CDR3 is built from 13 residues. Deletions cut 2 bases from V and 7 bases from J, with 11 bases between. Germline CDR1 SQVTM, CDR2 ANQGSEA. CDR3 sequence reads: CSVERRVGGELFF. The CDR3 DNA follows: TGCAGCGTTGAACGGCGGGTGGGCGGGGAGCTGTTTTTT.

J is TRBJ1-1 and V is TRBV5-4; no reliable D call. The germline V gene encodes CDR1 SGHNT and CDR2 YYREEE (reference sequence). Deletions cut 1 base from V and 10 bases from J, with 14 bases between. The CDR3 contains 13 residues. The CDR3: CASSLPEAAGAFF. CDR3 nucleotide sequence: TGTGCCAGCAGCTTGCCGGAGGCCGCTGGAGCTTTCTTT.

On this clonotype itself: The junction differs from germline at one of its ends, possibly a read error. The chain is built from TRBV6-6 and TRBJ1-5; D possibly corresponds to TRBD1 (6 bases). Germline V CDR1 and CDR2: MNHNY, SVGAGI (reference sequence). The CDR3 totals 16 residues. The CDR3 is CASSNPRGGAGQHQHF. In nucleotides, the CDR3 is TGTGCCAGCAGTAATCCCCGAGGGGGGGCTGGGCAGCACCAGCATTTT.

The chain carries TRBV7-9 and TRBJ1-4; D is perhaps TRBD1 (6 bases). CDR1 is SEHNR, CDR2 FQNEAQ, per germline (reference sequence). The ends were cut back, 1 base at V and 5 bases at J, with 8 bases in the middle. This CDR3 comprises 14 residues. Written as DNA, the CDR3 is TGTGCCAGCAGCTTAGGGGGGGGCAATGAAAAACTGTTTTTT. Encoded protein: CASSLGGGNEKLFF.

This clonotype was counted a single time. The V and J genes are TRBV14 and TRBJ2-1; tentatively, D is TRBD2 (6 bases). The CDR3 totals 15 residues. CDR1 and CDR2 (germline): SGHDN, FVKESK. V was shortened by 4 bases and J by 2 bases, with 12 bases between the two germline ends. This CDR3 is CASSRGVSPYNEQFF. The CDR3 DNA follows: TGTGCCAGCAGCCGGGGGGTGAGCCCCTACAATGAGCAGTTCTTC.

On this clonotype: The junction departs from the called germline gene at one end, perhaps through a read error. This chain links TRBV5-6 with TRBJ2-1; TRBD2 matches at 8 bases. This CDR3 contains 17 residues. The germline V gene encodes CDR1 SGHDT and CDR2 YYEEEE. The CDR3 DNA follows: TGTGCCAGCATCTTGGCGACGGGAGGGTGGGGGTACAATGAGCAGTTCTTC. It encodes CASILATGGWGYNEQFF. The full variable domain, rest sourced from reference TRBV5-6 and TRBJ2-1, is DAGVTQSPTHLIKTRGQQVTLRCSPKSGHDTVSWYQQALGQGPQFIFQYYEEEERQRGNFPDRFSGHQFPNYSSELNVNALLLGDSALYLCASILATGGWGYNEQFFGPGTRLTVL.

CDR3 amino acids: CASSLRDREGYEQYF. The CDR3, as DNA: TGCGCCAGCAGCTTGCGTGACAGGGAAGGCTACGAGCAGTACTTC. The chain links TRBV4-1 to TRBJ2-7; TRBD1 agrees at 7 bases. Per the germline V gene, CDR1 is MGHRA and CDR2 is YSYEKL. The CDR3 is 15 amino acids. V trimming: 5 bases; J trimming: 3 bases; junction bases outside the gene matches: 10.

This clonotype appeared a few times. This chain uses TRBV12-3 or TRBV12-4 with TRBJ2-2; D gene unclear. This CDR3 spans 13 amino acids. V was pared by 0 bases and J by 9 bases, with 8 bases between. The CDR3 here is CASSLAQRRELFF. Here the CDR3 DNA reads TGTGCCAGCAGTTTAGCGCAGAGGAGGGAGCTGTTTTTT.

For this clonotype: A much larger clone differs from this one at a single base, so this may be a read error. The rearrangement uses TRBV4-1 and TRBJ2-7; 14 bases align to TRBD2. CDR3 length: 16 residues. Germline CDR1 MGHRA, CDR2 YSYEKL. The CDR3 nucleotides read TGCGCCAGCAGCCAAATGGGACTAGCGGGAGAGTACGAGCGGTACTTC. Encoded protein: CASSQMGLAGEYERYF.

This clonotype was counted only a few times. The rearrangement joins TRBV30 to TRBJ1-2; the D is unclear. The V gene lost 2 bases and the J gene lost 4 bases, with 5 bases spanning the gap. The CDR3 is made up of 11 amino acids. Germline V CDR1 and CDR2: GTSNPN, SVGIG (reference sequence). CDR3 coding DNA: TGTGCCTGGAGTCATAGCTATGGCTACACCTTC. Its translation is CAWSHSYGYTF. The full variable domain, in which reference TRBV30 and TRBJ1-2 provide the parts outside the CDR3, is SQTIHQWPATLVQPVGSPLSLECTVEGTSNPNLYWYRQAAGRGLQLLFYSVGIGQISSEVPQNLSASRPQDRQFILSSKKLLLSDSGFYLCAWSHSYGYTFGSGTRLTVV.

This rearrangement joins TRBV12-3 or TRBV12-4 to TRBJ2-7; no firm D call. The CDR3 is 12 amino acids. V lost 5 bases and J 7 bases, leaving 12 bases between the germline ends. For the CDR3, the DNA is TGTGCCAGCAGTCTCGACTTAGAAGAGCAGTACTTC. Its translation: CASSLDLEEQYF.